This paragraph covers one TCR beta chain sequence. The data derive from a study of shared clonotypes between healthy human individuals. The assay was immunoSEQ multiplex PCR, and TCRdb's table has in-frame clones only and misses some. The sample carries some 2,000,000 clones, 95% recorded once. Trimming at V came to 5 bases and at J to 2 bases, leaving 6 bases not matched to a gene. The CDR3 is made up of 16 amino acids. Germline assignment: CDR1 SEHNR and CDR2 FQNEAQ (reference sequence). The V gene is TRBV7-9, the J gene TRBJ2-1; 10 bases match TRBD2. This clonotype was obtained from a man aged 18 to 35 in good health. The material sequenced was naive CD4+ T cells sorted from blood. The sample's subset: CD45RA+ positively selected. The CDR3 DNA is TGTGCCAGCAGCGAATTAGGACTAGCGGCCTACAATGAGCAGTTCTTC. This codes for CASSELGLAAYNEQFF.